These 17 T cell receptor beta chains share one sample of origin, sequenced in a study of T cells in Graves' hyperthyroidism and ophthalmopathy. Using RNA transcripts as the source, TCR beta CDR3 regions were amplified. TCR CDR3 regions were first amplified by RT-PCR with HTBI primers. Each CDR3 protein is one row after TCRdb ran MiXCR on the multiplex PCR reads. Of 450,000 to 500,000 distinct CDR3 sequences listed, about 20% are singletons. What was sequenced was blood. The receptors stem from a woman between 65 and 79 years old with Graves' ophthalmopathy.

This clonotype was counted many times. The J gene is TRBJ2-3, the V gene TRBV5-1, with 15 bases aligning to TRBD2. J lost 3 bases, V lost 2 bases, and 1 base had no gene match. Germline CDR1 is SGHRS and CDR2 is YFSETQ. The CDR3 totals 16 residues. CDR3 region: CASSFGTSGRTDTQYF. DNA of the CDR3: TGCGCCAGCAGCTTCGGGACTAGCGGGAGGACAGATACGCAGTATTTT.

This clonotype was seen a handful of times. V and J are TRBV5-4 and TRBJ1-1, with TRBD1 identical over 7 bases. The V gene's germline CDR1 is SGHNT and CDR2 YYREEE (reference sequence). The CDR3 covers 14 residues. V was pared by 4 bases and J by 1 base, with 4 bases of the junction left unmatched. The DNA for the CDR3 is TGTGCCAGCAGCATGACAGGGCGGAACACTGAAGCTTTCTTT. As protein: CASSMTGRNTEAFF.

This clonotype occurred a few times. This chain joins TRBV7-9 and TRBJ2-3; 8 bases are a match to TRBD1. V lost 3 bases and J lost 6; bases outside the gene matches: 14. This CDR3 has 17 residues. CDR1 SEHNR and CDR2 FQNEAQ come from the germline V gene (reference sequence). The CDR3 DNA sequence: TGTGCCAGCAGCTTCAGGAGACAGGGGTCCCCGGTGGATACGCAGTATTTT. It translates to CASSFRRQGSPVDTQYF.

CDR3 nucleotides: TGTGCCAGCAGTTTGGCTAGCCCAGATACGCAGTATTTT. Translated: CASSLASPDTQYF. The chain carries TRBV12-3 or TRBV12-4 and TRBJ2-3, with a weak D call TRBD2 (5 bases). The length of the CDR3 is 13 residues. Trimming cost V 3 bases and J 4 bases, with 8 bases left between them.

The CDR3 sequence is CASSLVGGSGFF. In nucleotides, the CDR3 is TGCGCCAGCAGCTTGGTGGGGGGCTCTGGTTTCTTT. This chain links TRBV5-1 with TRBJ1-1, with D perhaps matching TRBD1 (6 bases). The CDR3 is made up of 12 amino acids. Trimming stripped 0 bases from V and 13 bases from J, with 13 bases between. Per the germline V gene, CDR1 is SGHRS and CDR2 is YFSETQ.

Ten or more counts support this clonotype. The chain recombines TRBV20-1 with TRBJ2-5; 10 bases are a match to TRBD1. V lost 0 bases, J lost 2 bases, and 6 bases stayed unmatched. The CDR3 is made up of 16 amino acids. Per the germline V gene, CDR1 is DFQATT and CDR2 is SNEGSKA (reference sequence). CDR3 sequence: CSARDGTGVTQETQYF. In nucleotides, the CDR3 is TGCAGTGCTAGAGATGGGACAGGGGTCACGCAAGAGACCCAGTACTTC.

This clonotype has only a few counts. V usage is TRBV12-5 and J usage is TRBJ1-2, with D uncertain. V lost 4 bases to trimming and J lost 8 bases, with 14 bases between them. The CDR3 spans 13 residues. CDR1 and CDR2 (germline): LGHNT, FRNRAP. For the CDR3, the DNA is TGTGCTAGTGGTTCGTTCCTAAGCGGGGGCTACACCTTC. Its translation: CASGSFLSGGYTF.

V gene TRBV6-1 combines with J gene TRBJ1-2; D unresolved. V was pared by 6 bases and J by 6 bases, with 17 bases between. The CDR3 consists of 14 residues. Germline CDR1 is MNHNS and CDR2 is SASEGT. CDR3 DNA sequence: TGTGCCAGCAGCCCCGGGGTAGCTCGGGATGGCTACACCTTC. It encodes CASSPGVARDGYTF.

This rearrangement joins TRBV6-2 or TRBV6-3 to TRBJ2-7, with D unresolved. Germline assignment: CDR1 MNHEY and CDR2 SVGEGT. V shed 0 bases and J shed 0 bases, with 9 bases lying between them. This CDR3 is 15 amino acids long. The CDR3 reads CASSYSYRSSYEQYF. For the CDR3, the DNA is TGTGCCAGCAGTTACTCGTACCGCAGCTCCTACGAGCAGTACTTC.

This clonotype was seen a few times. The rearrangement joins TRBV6-5 to TRBJ2-2; no firm D call. The V gene's germline CDR1 is MNHEY and CDR2 SVGAGI. The V end was cut by 2 bases, the J end by 6 bases, with 13 bases between. The length of the CDR3 is 15 residues. In DNA, the CDR3 is TGTGCCAGCAGTTACGCTTTTGGGGTTTCCGGGGAGCTGTTTTTT. Translated, it gives CASSYAFGVSGELFF.

This rearrangement joins TRBV3-1 to TRBJ2-5, with 10 bases that match TRBD1. In germline, CDR1 is LGHDT, CDR2 YNNKEL (reference sequence). V lost 4 bases and J lost 2; bases outside the gene matches: 13. This CDR3 region has 18 residues. The chain's CDR3 is CASSLGGTGVIPQETQYF. CDR3 nucleotides: TGTGCCAGCAGCCTAGGAGGGACAGGGGTTATACCTCAAGAGACCCAGTACTTC.

This clonotype occurred a few times. V gene TRBV4-1 combines with J gene TRBJ1-5, with no clear D. Trimming pared 3 bases from V and 10 bases from J, leaving 13 bases between. The CDR3 contains 13 residues. CDR1 MGHRA and CDR2 YSYEKL come from the germline V gene. The CDR3 coding sequence is TGCGCCAGCAGCCAGGCTTTAAGGCGACCCCAGCATTTT. It codes for CASSQALRRPQHF.

This clonotype was observed a few times. CDR3 in DNA: TGTGCCAGTCGCAGGGGCGGCTTCACAGATACGCAGTATTTT. This translates into CASRRGGFTDTQYF. The rearrangement joins TRBV6-1 to TRBJ2-3; a weak D match, TRBD1 (6 bases). Germline assignment: CDR1 MNHNS and CDR2 SASEGT. The V end lost 9 bases, the J end lost 2 bases, and 15 bases lay between the germline ends. The CDR3 covers 14 residues.

This clonotype was recorded many times. The chain employs TRBV11-2 and TRBJ2-7; 7 bases agree with TRBD2. The CDR3 contains 16 residues. Per germline, CDR1 SGHAT and CDR2 FQNNGV. J gave up 0 bases and V 1 base, and 6 bases lay outside the gene matches. The CDR3 region has the DNA TGTGCCAGCAGCTTAGCACCGGGCGGGAGCTCCTACGAGCAGTACTTC. Amino acids: CASSLAPGGSSYEQYF.

This clonotype was counted between two and nine times. The chain recombines TRBV6-2 or TRBV6-3 with TRBJ1-2; possibly TRBD1 for D (5 bases). V was trimmed by 5 bases and J by 6 bases, leaving 16 bases between them. Germline V CDR1 and CDR2: MNHEY, SVGEGT. This CDR3 contains 14 residues. This chain's CDR3 is CASSPPGTQDGYTF. The CDR3, as DNA: TGTGCCAGCAGTCCGCCAGGGACCCAGGATGGCTACACCTTC.

This clonotype turned up a few times. The chain links TRBV24-1 to TRBJ2-3, with D unresolved. The CDR3 is 13 amino acids. V was trimmed by 3 bases and J by 5 bases, leaving 8 bases between them. Germline loops: CDR1 KGHDR, CDR2 SFDVKD. The CDR3 DNA reads TGTGCCACCAGTGATCCTCCTAAAGATACGCAGTATTTT. This sequence encodes CATSDPPKDTQYF.

CDR3 sequence reads: CASSPLGYNYGYTF. The DNA for the CDR3 is TGTGCCAGCAGCCCTTTGGGATATAACTATGGCTACACCTTC. The V and J genes are TRBV28 and TRBJ1-2, with D unclear. Trimming shortened V by 6 bases and J by 1 base, and 12 bases separated the two germline ends. The germline CDR1 and CDR2 sequences are MDHEN and SYDVKM. The CDR3 totals 14 residues.